One and the same sample provided the 7 T cell receptor beta chains below, sequenced in a study of OX40 agonist ivuxolimab in advanced cancers. The table came from immunoSEQ multiplex PCR; TCRdb's copy has only in-frame clones and leaves some out. The data hold more than 55,000 clones, with about four fifths observed a single time. The sequencing used CD4+ or CD8+ T cells sorted from blood, collected in a trial of the OX40 agonist ivuxolimab. The receptors stem from an adult with an advanced solid tumor such as melanoma, head and neck, liver or kidney cancer.

V is TRBV10-3 and J is TRBJ2-7; TRBD2 agrees at 8 bases. V lost 4 bases to trimming and J lost 1 base; unmatched junction nucleotides: 9. Germline values: CDR1 ENHRY, CDR2 SYGVKD. The CDR3 is made up of 16 amino acids. The CDR3 region is CAISVRGTSSSYEQYF. CDR3 nucleotides: TGTGCCATCAGTGTCCGCGGGACTAGTAGTTCCTACGAGCAGTACTTC.

The J gene is TRBJ2-1, the V gene TRBV5-1; 9 bases fit TRBD2. V trimming: 2 bases; J trimming: 12 bases; junction bases outside the gene matches: 6. Germline CDR1 is SGHRS and CDR2 is YFSETQ. The CDR3 spans 13 residues. CDR3 region: CASSFSGSVGQFF. The CDR3, as DNA: TGCGCCAGCAGCTTTAGCGGGAGTGTTGGGCAGTTCTTC.

This chain links TRBV2 with TRBJ1-5; D uncertain. V lost 1 base, J lost 6 bases, and 7 bases lay in between. The CDR3 is 13 residues long. Germline V gene data show CDR1 as SNHLY and CDR2 as FYNNEI. The CDR3 region has the DNA TGTGCCAGCAGTGAAGGGGAGCTTCAGCCCCAGCATTTT. It codes for CASSEGELQPQHF.

The chain has TRBV15 and TRBJ1-2; tentative D call: TRBD1 (5 bases). Germline CDR1 reads LNHNV; CDR2 reads YYDKDF (reference sequence). Trimming stripped 0 bases from V and 7 bases from J, with 9 bases between. The CDR3 loop spans 13 amino acids. In DNA, the CDR3 is TGTGCCACCAGCAGAGAATGGCAGGGTGGCTACACCTTC. Amino acids: CATSREWQGGYTF. Variable domain in full (rest from reference TRBV15 and TRBJ1-2): DAMVIQNPRYQVTQFGKPVTLSCSQTLNHNVMYWYQQKSSQAPKLLFHYYDKDFNNEADTPDNFQSRRPNTSFCFLDIRSPGLGDTAMYLCATSREWQGGYTFGSGTRLTVV.

The chain employs TRBV29-1 and TRBJ2-1; unclear D gene. Germline lookup yields CDR1 SQVTM and CDR2 ANQGSEA. V gave up 4 bases and J gave up 3 bases, with 10 bases separating them. CDR3 length: 13 amino acids. The CDR3 DNA sequence: TGCAGCGTTGTCCCGGGTTACTACAATGAGCAGTTCTTC. The encoded protein is CSVVPGYYNEQFF.

The chain joins TRBV28 to TRBJ1-1, with D maybe TRBD1 (6 bases). Trimming stripped 7 bases from V and 5 bases from J, with 20 bases between. Germline V lookup: CDR1 MDHEN, CDR2 SYDVKM. The CDR3 spans 15 residues. The CDR3 sequence is CASTRRGGAWTEAFF. In DNA, the CDR3 is TGTGCCAGCACCCGACGCGGGGGGGCTTGGACTGAAGCTTTCTTT.

The rearrangement joins TRBV10-3 to TRBJ2-7, with TRBD1 matching 8 bases. This CDR3 is 14 amino acids long. The junction had 2 bases not matched to a gene; V was cut back by 3 bases and J by 1 base. Germline loops: CDR1 ENHRY, CDR2 SYGVKD. CDR3 in amino acids: CAISEWDRSYEQYF. CDR3 nucleotide sequence: TGTGCCATCAGTGAATGGGACAGGTCCTACGAGCAGTACTTC.